The text below deals with one T cell receptor (beta chain). Its specificity is unknown. Other DNA sequences from this sample encode an identical CDR3 as well. Only CD45RO-negative cells positively selected for CCR7 counted as naive CD8 cells, so terminally differentiated effector memory CD45RA+ cells were excluded. This CDR3 has 13 residues. Looked up from germline, CDR1 is GTSNPN and CDR2 is SVGIG (reference sequence). V lost 0 bases to trimming and J lost 1 base, with 7 bases between them. The sample belongs to a study of shared clonotypes between healthy human individuals. TCRdb keeps only in-frame clones here, not all; method: immunoSEQ multiplex PCR. Of about 1,900,000 clones in the sample, about 95% were seen once. Findings of the study overall: Naive subsets typically showed greater estimated richness than memory subsets.

The receptor was isolated from a man between 18 and 35 years old in good health. The chain is built from TRBV30 and TRBJ2-7; possible D gene TRBD1, 6 bases. What was sequenced was naive CD8+ T cells sorted from blood. The CDR3 DNA sequence: TGTGCCTGGAGTGTGGGGGCTTCCTACGAGCAGTACTTC. Protein product: CAWSVGASYEQYF.